The 27 T cell receptor beta chains presented below share a single source sample, sequenced in a study of blood T cell repertoires in COVID-19. Produced via immunoSEQ multiplex PCR; TCRdb's table is partial and in-frame only. Of roughly 190,000 clones listed, approximately 90% are singletons. The sample consisted of PBMCs or T cells enriched from blood (not recorded which). These receptors were obtained from a young woman who had recovered from COVID-19.

V is TRBV6-5 and J is TRBJ1-2; 9 bases agree with TRBD1. Germline lookup yields CDR1 MNHEY and CDR2 SVGAGI. V was clipped by 5 bases and J by 13 bases; unmatched bases: 8. The CDR3 totals 12 residues. CDR3 DNA: TGTGCCAGCAGTCGAGGACAGGGGTCGGTCACCTTC. Amino acids: CASSRGQGSVTF.

The CDR3: CASIGTGETQYF. CDR3 sequence (DNA): TGTGCCAGCATTGGGACAGGGGAGACCCAGTACTTC. This sequence joins TRBV2 and TRBJ2-5; 9 bases agree with TRBD1. CDR1 and CDR2 (germline): SNHLY, FYNNEI. V dropped 7 bases and J dropped 5; count of bases not matched to a gene: 2. The CDR3 spans 12 residues.

The rearrangement joins TRBV27 to TRBJ2-5; the match to TRBD2 covers 12 bases. The CDR3 extends over 14 amino acids. Germline CDR1 reads MNHEY; CDR2 reads SMNVEV (reference sequence). V shed 3 bases and J 6 bases; nucleotides not matched to a gene: 2. The CDR3 DNA is TGTGCCAGCAGTTTTACTAGCGGGGGGAAGACCCAGTACTTC. Its protein product is CASSFTSGGKTQYF.

V is TRBV21-1 and J is TRBJ2-2; TRBD1 is the table's D call, not checked against the DNA. TRBV21-1 corresponds to a pseudogene. This CDR3 has 17 amino acids. CDR3 amino acids: CASSKSPGQGVTGELFF. DNA of the CDR3: TGTGCCAGCAGCAAATCACCGGGACAGGGGGTCACCGGGGAGCTGTTTTTT.

The V gene is TRBV15, the J gene TRBJ2-7, with D possibly being TRBD2 (6 bases). In germline, CDR1 is LNHNV, CDR2 YYDKDF (reference sequence). The CDR3 is 14 residues long. Trimming removed 3 bases at V and 5 bases at J, with 14 bases between. CDR3 sequence (DNA): TGTGCCACCAGCAGGGGTGGAGGGGCCCACGAGCAGTACTTC. Protein product: CATSRGGGAHEQYF.

The chain carries TRBV7-6 and TRBJ2-7, with 7 bases aligning to TRBD1. J lost 3 bases, V lost 5 bases, and 7 bases had no gene match. There are 14 residues in the CDR3. The germline V gene has CDR1 SGHVS and CDR2 FNYEAQ. CDR3 protein: CASSQGDRNYEQYF. Here the CDR3 DNA reads TGTGCCAGCAGCCAGGGGGACCGCAACTACGAGCAGTACTTC. Using reference TRBV7-6 and TRBJ2-7 for the parts outside the CDR3, the full variable domain is GAGVSQSPRYKVTKRGQDVALRCDPISGHVSLYWYRQALGQGPEFLTYFNYEAQQDKSGLPNDRFSAERPEGSISTLTIQRTEQRDSAMYRCASSQGDRNYEQYFGPGTRLTVT.

This chain joins TRBV30 and TRBJ2-5; 9 nucleotides line up with TRBD2. The V gene end was trimmed by 6 bases and the J gene end by 7 bases; junction bases not matched to a gene: 18. Germline CDR1 is GTSNPN and CDR2 is SVGIG (reference sequence). The CDR3 consists of 16 residues. The CDR3, as DNA: TGTGCCTGCCTCTCTGCGCCATCCGGGACTAGCAGGACCCAGTACTTC. Amino acid sequence: CACLSAPSGTSRTQYF.

The J gene is TRBJ2-6, the V gene TRBV3-1 (or the pseudogene TRBV3-2); D call uncertain. The CDR3 sequence is 16 residues long. V was cut by 3 bases and J by 0 bases, with 9 bases left in between. CDR1 and CDR2 from the germline V gene are LGHDT and YNNKEL (reference sequence). DNA for the CDR3: TGTGCCAGCAGCCACCTATCCTTCTCTGGGGCCAACGTCCTGACTTTC. Translating it yields CASSHLSFSGANVLTF.

The CDR3 loop reads CASSLHAAGNTEAFF. CDR3 in DNA: TGTGCCAGTAGTTTGCACGCGGCGGGGAACACTGAAGCTTTCTTT. This chain connects TRBV19 to TRBJ1-1; D not certain. Germline V CDR1 and CDR2: LNHDA, SQIVND (reference sequence). Deletions cut 5 bases from V and 1 base from J, with 14 bases between. This CDR3 region has 15 residues.

The chain combines TRBV4-3 with TRBJ1-2, with 9 bases matching TRBD1. The CDR3 is made up of 15 amino acids. From germline, CDR1 is LGHNA and CDR2 YSLEER. Trimming took 4 bases from V and 7 from J; bases not matched to a gene: 10. The DNA for the CDR3 is TGCGCCAGCAGCCCCAGGTACAGGGGGCGAGGTGGCTACACCTTC. Its translation: CASSPRYRGRGGYTF.

J is TRBJ1-5 and V is TRBV7-2, with D uncertain. CDR3 length: 15 residues. Between the trimmed V and J ends, which lost 5 bases and 0 bases, there was a span of 11 bases. The germline V gene encodes CDR1 SGHTA and CDR2 FQGNSA. CDR3 sequence reads: CASSVHRNSNQPQHF. In DNA, the CDR3 is TGTGCCAGCAGCGTACACAGAAATAGCAATCAGCCCCAGCATTTT.

This clone was seen only a few times. The J gene is TRBJ1-5, the V gene TRBV30, with D perhaps TRBD1 (5 bases). The CDR3 consists of 14 residues. The V and J ends lost 5 bases and 1 base respectively, with 12 bases between them. Germline V lookup: CDR1 GTSNPN, CDR2 SVGIG (reference sequence). This CDR3 reads CAWGQGPSNQPQHF. In nucleotides, the CDR3 is TGTGCCTGGGGCCAGGGCCCAAGCAATCAGCCCCAGCATTTT.

For the CDR3, the DNA is TGTGCCAGCAGCCCGGGACAGGGAGGGCGCACAGATACGCAGTATTTT. This gives the protein CASSPGQGGRTDTQYF. This chain connects TRBV5-6 to TRBJ2-3, with 9 bases that match TRBD1. With V trimmed by 4 bases and J by 1 base, 7 bases remained unmatched. The CDR3 covers 16 residues. Looked up from germline, CDR1 is SGHDT and CDR2 is YYEEEE.

This chain connects TRBV6-2 or TRBV6-3 to TRBJ1-2; weak D call: TRBD1 (6 bases). The CDR3 totals 14 residues. In germline, CDR1 is MNHEY, CDR2 SVGEGT. V dropped 5 bases and J dropped 6 bases, with 16 bases sitting between them. The CDR3 DNA reads as TGTGCCAGCAGTAGGAAAACAGGGATTGATGGCTACACCTTC. Translated: CASSRKTGIDGYTF.

V and J are TRBV5-4 and TRBJ1-6; the D is unclear. The V gene lost 7 bases and the J gene lost 6 bases, with 14 bases spanning the gap. This CDR3 spans 14 amino acids. Germline assignment: CDR1 SGHNT and CDR2 YYREEE (reference sequence). The CDR3 DNA reads TGTGCCAGCTCGTACAGTCAAATTAATTCACCCCTCCACTTT. This codes for CASSYSQINSPLHF.

The chain is built from TRBV6-2 or TRBV6-3 and TRBJ1-3; 9 nucleotides align to TRBD1. CDR3 length: 18 amino acids. The germline gives CDR1 MNHEY, CDR2 SVGEGT. Germline trimming cut 0 bases from V and 4 bases from J; bases unmatched to any gene: 10. The CDR3 region is CASSYSAQGQGNGNTIYF. CDR3 in DNA: TGTGCCAGCAGTTACTCAGCTCAGGGACAGGGCAACGGAAACACCATATATTTT.

The V and J genes are TRBV6-1 and TRBJ1-6; D is uncertain. The V gene lost 4 bases and the J gene lost 9 bases, with 19 bases spanning the gap. The CDR3 runs to 16 residues. Germline V gene data show CDR1 as MNHNS and CDR2 as SASEGT. The DNA of the CDR3 is TGTGCCAGCAGTGCAAATCCTGTGGGCTTCGGTTCACCCCTCCACTTT. It translates to CASSANPVGFGSPLHF.

The J gene is TRBJ1-3, the V gene TRBV15; 7 bases are a match to TRBD1. This CDR3 spans 15 amino acids. CDR1 and CDR2 (germline): LNHNV, YYDKDF (reference sequence). The ends lost 0 bases at V and 6 bases at J; junction bases unmatched: 5. The CDR3 DNA reads as TGTGCCACCAGCAGAGAAGGTACAGGGGAAAACACCATATATTTT. Translation: CATSREGTGENTIYF. The whole variable domain, remainder taken from reference TRBV15 and TRBJ1-3, is DAMVIQNPRYQVTQFGKPVTLSCSQTLNHNVMYWYQQKSSQAPKLLFHYYDKDFNNEADTPDNFQSRRPNTSFCFLDIRSPGLGDTAMYLCATSREGTGENTIYFGEGSWLTVV.

The CDR3 DNA is TGTGCCAGTAGCTTGGACTCAACGAACACCGGGGAGCTGTTTTTT. Protein: CASSLDSTNTGELFF. V usage is TRBV19 and J usage is TRBJ2-2; a weak D match, TRBD2 (5 bases). Between the trimmed V and J ends, which lost 6 bases and 0 bases, there was a span of 11 bases. This CDR3 has 15 amino acids. CDR1 and CDR2 from the germline V gene are LNHDA and SQIVND (reference sequence).

This clone appeared once. The CDR3: CASSPGSFQPQHF. The DNA for the CDR3 is TGTGCCAGCAGCCCAGGTTCCTTTCAGCCCCAGCATTTT. V usage is TRBV4-2 and J usage is TRBJ1-5; D is unresolved. The CDR3 is 13 amino acids. Germline V CDR1 and CDR2: LGHNA, YNFKEQ. The ends were cut back, 4 bases at V and 6 bases at J, with 10 bases in the middle.

The chain uses TRBV7-8 and TRBJ2-7, with D perhaps matching TRBD2 (5 bases). The CDR3 is 13 amino acids. The V and J ends lost 4 bases and 3 bases respectively, with 10 bases between them. Germline V gene data show CDR1 as SGHVS and CDR2 as FQNEAQ. The CDR3, as DNA: TGTGCCAGCAGCTCAGGACGGGACTACGAGCAGTACTTC. It translates to CASSSGRDYEQYF.

The V gene is TRBV6-6, the J gene TRBJ1-1; D possibly corresponds to TRBD1 (5 bases). Germline V gives CDR1 MNHNY, CDR2 SVGAGI (reference sequence). The length of the CDR3 is 15 residues. V lost 10 bases to trimming and J lost 5 bases, with 23 bases between them. CDR3 nucleotides: TGTGCCACTACCCTGGCGACTGGGGGGGGAACTGAAGCTTTCTTT. Protein sequence: CATTLATGGGTEAFF.

This clone came up once. The V call is TRBV3-1 (or the pseudogene TRBV3-2), the J call TRBJ1-1, with 10 bases identical to TRBD1. This CDR3 comprises 14 residues. The trim removed 1 base at V and 10 bases at J, leaving 6 bases unmatched. The germline V gene has CDR1 LGHDT and CDR2 YNNKEL (reference sequence). CDR3 amino acids: CASSQGDRGAAAFF. CDR3 nucleotide sequence: TGTGCCAGCAGCCAAGGGGACAGGGGAGCCGCAGCTTTCTTT.

The table lists this clone with a count of one. The chain links TRBV19 to TRBJ2-3, with 16 bases fitting TRBD2. Germline CDR1 is LNHDA and CDR2 is SQIVND (reference sequence). Trimming removed 3 bases from V and 9 bases from J; junction bases left unmatched: 6. The CDR3 extends over 16 amino acids. The CDR3 spells CASSMGTSGGATTQYF. For the CDR3, the DNA is TGTGCCAGTAGTATGGGGACTAGCGGGGGGGCAACGACGCAGTATTTT.

The chain carries TRBV7-9 and TRBJ2-1; a possible D gene is TRBD1 (5 bases). This CDR3 contains 12 residues. V lost 7 bases, J lost 10 bases, and 14 bases lay in between. Germline lookup yields CDR1 SEHNR and CDR2 FQNEAQ (reference sequence). CDR3 DNA: TGTGCCAGCAACCTAAGTGGGGCGGAGCAGTTCTTC. Translated: CASNLSGAEQFF.

The DNA for the CDR3 is TGTGCCAGTAGTTCCCCACAGCCCCCAAGTGGCTACACCTTC. Translation gives CASSSPQPPSGYTF. This chain uses TRBV19 with TRBJ1-2; D is undetermined. CDR3 size: 14 residues. CDR1 is LNHDA and CDR2 is SQIVND in the germline V gene (reference sequence). V was trimmed by 5 bases and J by 7 bases, leaving 17 bases between them. Combining the CDR3 with reference TRBV19 and TRBJ1-2 gives the whole variable domain DGGITQSPKYLFRKEGQNVTLSCEQNLNHDAMYWYRQDPGQGLRLIYYSQIVNDFQKGDIAEGYSVSREKKESFPLTVTSAQKNPTAFYLCASSSPQPPSGYTFGSGTRLTVV.

This sequence joins TRBV6-7 and TRBJ2-7; possible D gene TRBD2, 5 bases. TRBV6-7 is an ORF, with its function uncertain. Trimming pared 0 bases from V and 1 base from J, leaving 16 bases between. CDR3 length: 17 amino acids. The CDR3 loop reads CASSYSRENPTSYEQYF. CDR3 DNA: TGTGCCAGCAGTTACTCGAGGGAGAACCCCACTTCCTACGAGCAGTACTTC.